The 21 T cell receptor beta chains presented below share a single source sample, sequenced in a study of response to subunit inactivated influenza vaccine. TCRdb re-derived calls from the RT-PCR reads in MiXCR, one entry per CDR3 protein. The profile shows around 570,000 distinct CDR3 sequences, about 11% of them singletons. These data were likewise used in another study, on T cells expressing NK-cell markers. Per that study: As the method of synthesis, 5'RACE template switching with UMIs yielded TCR beta cDNA.

Material: PBMCs from blood, obtained on the day of vaccination. The receptor set was obtained from a man over 45 who received an inactivated influenza vaccine.

This clonotype was seen many times. This chain connects TRBV28 to TRBJ2-7; D is unresolved. The V gene's germline CDR1 is MDHEN and CDR2 SYDVKM. The CDR3 contains 15 residues. Trimming left V 3 bases short and J 1 base short, with 13 bases between. CDR3 loop: CASSFTLGRSYEQYF. Written as DNA, the CDR3 is TGTGCCAGCAGTTTTACGCTAGGCCGATCCTACGAGCAGTACTTC.

This clonotype has a count of ten or more. The chain carries TRBV4-2 and TRBJ2-3, with 8 nucleotides matching TRBD2. Trimming cost V 7 bases and J 4 bases; bases outside gene matches: 7. Germline-derived CDR1 and CDR2 are LGHNA and YNFKEQ. The CDR3 is 14 residues long. CDR3: CASNSGSWADTQYF. For the CDR3, the DNA is TGTGCCAGCAACAGCGGGAGTTGGGCAGATACGCAGTATTTT.

The chain is built from TRBV6-2 or TRBV6-3 and TRBJ2-1, with TRBD1 matching over 7 bases. The CDR3 totals 12 residues. V shed 6 bases and J 6 bases; nucleotides not matched to a gene: 2. The germline CDR1 and CDR2 sequences are MNHEY and SVGEGT. In DNA form, the CDR3 reads TGTGCCAGCAGGGGGACAGTCAATGAGCAGTTCTTC. Its translation is CASRGTVNEQFF.

This rearrangement joins TRBV6-5 to TRBJ2-7, with 8 nucleotides matching TRBD2. In germline, CDR1 is MNHEY, CDR2 SVGAGI. The CDR3 has 15 amino acids. V trimming: 2 bases; J trimming: 2 bases; junction bases outside the gene matches: 5. CDR3 sequence: CASSYQRGSPYEQYF. The CDR3 bases are TGTGCCAGCAGTTACCAGCGGGGGAGCCCCTACGAGCAGTACTTC.

This clonotype was seen repeatedly, ten times or more. Here the CDR3 reads CASSLGLSVRSSYEQYF. CDR3 bases: TGTGCCAGCAGCTTAGGCCTGTCCGTCCGGAGCTCCTACGAGCAGTACTTC. The chain is built from TRBV13 and TRBJ2-7; D is unresolved. Trimming took off 0 bases at V and 0 bases at J, with 15 bases between the two ends. Germline loops: CDR1 PRHDT, CDR2 FYEKMQ (reference sequence). The CDR3 is made up of 17 amino acids.

The table lists this clonotype with many counts. The gene calls are TRBV7-9 and TRBJ2-1; the match to TRBD2 covers 12 bases. The V gene's germline CDR1 is SEHNR and CDR2 FQNEAQ (reference sequence). The CDR3 is made up of 15 amino acids. With 1 base clipped from V and 8 bases from J, the junction kept 3 bases outside the gene matches. The CDR3 region has the DNA TGTGCCAGCAGCTTAGGGACTAGCGGGATATATGAGCAGTTCTTC. As protein: CASSLGTSGIYEQFF.

This clonotype was seen a handful of times. The V and J genes are TRBV3-1 and TRBJ2-7; possible D gene TRBD2, 5 bases. Trimming removed 1 base from V and 2 bases from J, with 18 bases in between. The CDR3 contains 17 residues. The germline V gene encodes CDR1 LGHDT and CDR2 YNNKEL (reference sequence). CDR3: CASSQGFGGQLTYEQYF. In nucleotides, the CDR3 is TGTGCCAGCAGCCAAGGATTCGGCGGGCAGCTTACCTACGAGCAGTACTTC.

This clonotype was recorded many times. This chain links TRBV11-2 with TRBJ2-1, with 10 bases lining up with TRBD1. V trimming: 2 bases; J trimming: 9 bases; junction bases outside the gene matches: 7. The V gene's germline CDR1 is SGHAT and CDR2 FQNNGV. The CDR3 consists of 15 residues. For the CDR3, the DNA is TGTGCCAGCAGCTTAACCGGGACAGGGGTTAGTGAGCAGTTCTTC. It specifies CASSLTGTGVSEQFF.

This clonotype has just a few counts. The chain uses TRBV6-5 and TRBJ2-1; TRBD1 or TRBD2 may be the D gene (6 bases each). Germline V CDR1 and CDR2: MNHEY, SVGAGI. This CDR3 spans 17 amino acids. V lost 2 bases and J lost 3, with 17 bases in between. CDR3: CASSYTSRGALYNEQFF. The CDR3 DNA reads TGTGCCAGCAGTTACACCAGTAGGGGGGCCCTCTACAATGAGCAGTTCTTC.

This clonotype turned up a few times. This chain joins TRBV20-1 and TRBJ2-1; 8 bases are shared with TRBD2. Germline-derived CDR1 and CDR2 are DFQATT and SNEGSKA (reference sequence). CDR3 length equals 15 residues. Trimming at V came to 2 bases and at J to 8 bases, leaving 11 bases not matched to a gene. The CDR3: CSARPAGVGQDEQFF. CDR3 in DNA: TGCAGTGCTAGACCAGCGGGAGTAGGCCAGGATGAGCAGTTCTTC.

The chain joins TRBV28 to TRBJ1-2; the match to TRBD1 covers 7 bases. The CDR3 spans 15 residues. Germline V lookup: CDR1 MDHEN, CDR2 SYDVKM. V was pared by 5 bases and J by 8 bases, with 14 bases of the junction left unmatched. The CDR3 DNA is TGTGCCAGCAGTCCGAATACAGGGGCGCAGGGAGGCTACACCTTC. Translation gives CASSPNTGAQGGYTF.

V and J are TRBV2 and TRBJ2-3; TRBD1 matches 8 bases. Germline CDR1 SNHLY, CDR2 FYNNEI. The CDR3 spans 14 residues. The trim removed 5 bases at V and 6 bases at J, leaving 7 bases unmatched. CDR3 nucleotides: TGTGCCAGCAGTTATGACAGGGGCCTGGATACGCAGTATTTT. This sequence encodes CASSYDRGLDTQYF. Using reference TRBV2 and TRBJ2-3 for the parts outside the CDR3, the full variable domain is EPEVTQTPSHQVTQMGQEVILRCVPISNHLYFYWYRQILGQKVEFLVSFYNNEISEKSEIFDDQFSVERPDGSNFTLKIRSTKLEDSAMYFCASSYDRGLDTQYFGPGTRLTVL.

This clonotype was counted at least ten times. This chain uses TRBV29-1 with TRBJ2-3, with D possibly being TRBD1 or TRBD2 (5 bases each). V dropped 0 bases and J dropped 5 bases, with 9 bases sitting between them. CDR1 SQVTM and CDR2 ANQGSEA come from the germline V gene. The CDR3 loop spans 13 amino acids. The CDR3 DNA reads TGCAGCGTTGAAGACTCAGGGAGAGATACGCAGTATTTT. This gives the protein CSVEDSGRDTQYF.

This clonotype was counted many times. The V call is TRBV3-1, the J call TRBJ2-7, with D perhaps matching TRBD1 (5 bases). Trimming left V 0 bases short and J 3 bases short, with 6 bases between. The CDR3 sequence is 13 residues long. In germline, CDR1 is LGHDT, CDR2 YNNKEL (reference sequence). Here the CDR3 DNA reads TGTGCCAGCAGCCAAGACCAGGGCTACGAGCAGTACTTC. This codes for CASSQDQGYEQYF.

This clonotype was counted only a few times. The V call is TRBV12-3 or TRBV12-4, the J call TRBJ1-1; no reliable D call. This CDR3 spans 14 amino acids. The germline V and J ends were trimmed by 5 bases and 3 bases, with 13 bases remaining between them. The CDR3 region is CASSPPPRDTEAFF. CDR3 DNA: TGTGCCAGCAGTCCTCCGCCGCGGGACACTGAAGCTTTCTTT.

The chain links TRBV28 to TRBJ1-1; a possible D gene is TRBD1 (5 bases). V was shortened by 5 bases and J by 6 bases, with 22 bases between the two germline ends. CDR3 length: 16 residues. Germline V lookup: CDR1 MDHEN, CDR2 SYDVKM. The CDR3 reads CASSLYWTRRGPEAFF. The CDR3 DNA is TGTGCCAGCAGTCTATATTGGACAAGGCGAGGCCCTGAAGCTTTCTTT.

The V gene is TRBV5-6, the J gene TRBJ2-3; 8 nucleotides match TRBD1. J was trimmed by 3 bases and V by 7 bases; bases with no gene match: 7. The CDR3 runs 14 residues. Germline V gene lookup returns CDR1 SGHDT and CDR2 YYEEEE. The CDR3 DNA follows: TGTGCCAGCGGGGTGACAGGGGCAACAGATACGCAGTATTTT. Its protein is CASGVTGATDTQYF.

The chain links TRBV6-2 or TRBV6-3 to TRBJ2-3; TRBD1 matches 9 bases. The CDR3 consists of 16 residues. The V and J ends lost 3 bases and 6 bases, in that order; junction bases with no gene match: 10. Looked up from germline, CDR1 is MNHEY and CDR2 is SVGEGT. The CDR3, as DNA: TGTGCCAGCAGTTATCAACAGGGGGCTTCGGGGGATACGCAGTATTTT. Translating gives CASSYQQGASGDTQYF.

This clonotype occurred a few times. V gene TRBV7-9 combines with J gene TRBJ2-3; D remains ambiguous. Trimming cost V 5 bases and J 2 bases, with 14 bases left between them. Germline values: CDR1 SEHNR, CDR2 FQNEAQ (reference sequence). The CDR3 is 15 residues long. This chain's CDR3 is CASSTTVQYTDTQYF. CDR3 DNA sequence: TGTGCCAGCAGCACAACAGTTCAGTACACAGATACGCAGTATTTT.

This clonotype has more than one count but fewer than ten. The J gene is TRBJ2-3, the V gene TRBV30, with 9 bases identical to TRBD2. V dropped 4 bases and J dropped 4; count of bases not matched to a gene: 9. The CDR3 loop spans 15 amino acids. Germline CDR1 reads GTSNPN; CDR2 reads SVGIG (reference sequence). The CDR3 DNA follows: TGTGCCTGGACCGCGGGGGCGGGAGGGCCAGATACGCAGTATTTT. It codes for CAWTAGAGGPDTQYF.

The chain links TRBV5-6 to TRBJ2-2, with D tentatively TRBD1 or TRBD2 (5 bases each). Germline CDR1 is SGHDT and CDR2 is YYEEEE. The CDR3 runs to 15 residues. V was shortened by 0 bases and J by 4 bases, with 10 bases between the two germline ends. CDR3 coding DNA: TGTGCCAGCAGCTTGGTGGCAGGGAGCACCGGGGAGCTGTTTTTT. Protein product: CASSLVAGSTGELFF.